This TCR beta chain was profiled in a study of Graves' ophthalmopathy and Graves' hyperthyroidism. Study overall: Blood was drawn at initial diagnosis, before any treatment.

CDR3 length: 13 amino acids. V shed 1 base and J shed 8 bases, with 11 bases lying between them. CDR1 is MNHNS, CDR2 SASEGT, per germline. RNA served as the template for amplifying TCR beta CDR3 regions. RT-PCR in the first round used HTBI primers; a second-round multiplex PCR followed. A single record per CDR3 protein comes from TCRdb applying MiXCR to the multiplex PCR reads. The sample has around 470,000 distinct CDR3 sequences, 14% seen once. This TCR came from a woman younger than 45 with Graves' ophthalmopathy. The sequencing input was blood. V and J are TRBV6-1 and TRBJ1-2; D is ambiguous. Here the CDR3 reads CASSEVQLSGYTF. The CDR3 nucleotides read TGTGCCAGCAGTGAAGTTCAGCTAAGCGGCTACACCTTC.